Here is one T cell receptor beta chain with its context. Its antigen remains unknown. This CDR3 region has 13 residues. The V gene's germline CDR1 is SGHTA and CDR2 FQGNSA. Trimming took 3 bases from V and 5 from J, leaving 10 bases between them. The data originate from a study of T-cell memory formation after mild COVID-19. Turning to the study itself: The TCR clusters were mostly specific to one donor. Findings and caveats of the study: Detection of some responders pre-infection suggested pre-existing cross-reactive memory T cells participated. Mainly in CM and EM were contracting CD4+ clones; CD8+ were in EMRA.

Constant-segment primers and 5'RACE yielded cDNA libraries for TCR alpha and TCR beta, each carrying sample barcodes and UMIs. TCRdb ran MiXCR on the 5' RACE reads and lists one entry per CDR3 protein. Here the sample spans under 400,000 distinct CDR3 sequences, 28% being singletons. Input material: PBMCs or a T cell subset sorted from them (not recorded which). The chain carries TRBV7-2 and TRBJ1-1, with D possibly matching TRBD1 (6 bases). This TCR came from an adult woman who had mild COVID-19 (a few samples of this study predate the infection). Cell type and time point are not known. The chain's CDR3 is CASSFIGGTEAFF. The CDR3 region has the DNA TGTGCCAGCAGCTTCATAGGGGGAACTGAAGCTTTCTTT.